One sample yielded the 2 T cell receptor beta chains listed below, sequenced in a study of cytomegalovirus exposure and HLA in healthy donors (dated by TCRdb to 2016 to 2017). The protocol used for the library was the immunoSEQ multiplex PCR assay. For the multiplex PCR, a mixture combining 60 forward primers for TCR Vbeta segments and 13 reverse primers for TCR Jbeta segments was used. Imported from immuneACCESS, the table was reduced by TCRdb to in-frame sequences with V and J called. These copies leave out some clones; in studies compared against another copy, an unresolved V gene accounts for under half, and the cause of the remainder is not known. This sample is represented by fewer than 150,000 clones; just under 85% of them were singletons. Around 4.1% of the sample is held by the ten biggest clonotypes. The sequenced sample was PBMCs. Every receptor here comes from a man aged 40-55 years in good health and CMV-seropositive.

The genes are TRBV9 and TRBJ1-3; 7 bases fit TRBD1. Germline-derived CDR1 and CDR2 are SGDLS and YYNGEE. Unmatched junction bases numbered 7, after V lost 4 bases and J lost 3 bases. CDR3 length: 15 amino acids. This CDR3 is CASSPRDSLGNTIYF. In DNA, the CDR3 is TGTGCCAGCAGCCCCCGGGACAGCCTTGGAAACACCATATATTTT.

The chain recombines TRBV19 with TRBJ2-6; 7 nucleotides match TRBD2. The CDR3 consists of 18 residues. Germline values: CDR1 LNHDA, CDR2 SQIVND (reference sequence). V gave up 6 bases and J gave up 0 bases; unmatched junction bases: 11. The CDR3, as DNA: TGTGCCAGTAGAGGGGAGGGGAAGTTAAGCTCTGGGGCCAACGTCCTGACTTTC. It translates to CASRGEGKLSSGANVLTF.